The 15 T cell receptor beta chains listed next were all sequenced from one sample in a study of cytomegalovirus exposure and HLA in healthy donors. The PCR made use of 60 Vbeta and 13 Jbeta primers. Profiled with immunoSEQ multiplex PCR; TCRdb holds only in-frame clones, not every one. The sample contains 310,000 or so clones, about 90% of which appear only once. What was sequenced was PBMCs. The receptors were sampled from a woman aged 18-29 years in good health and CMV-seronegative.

CDR3 in DNA: TGTGCCAGCAGCTTTGGGGGGAACGTGAAAAATCAGCCCCAGCATTTT. It translates to CASSFGGNVKNQPQHF. The rearrangement joins TRBV5-6 to TRBJ1-5; D may be TRBD1 (5 bases). Germline V gene sequence: CDR1 SGHDT, CDR2 YYEEEE. V lost 2 bases to trimming and J lost 4 bases, with 16 bases between them. CDR3 size: 16 residues.

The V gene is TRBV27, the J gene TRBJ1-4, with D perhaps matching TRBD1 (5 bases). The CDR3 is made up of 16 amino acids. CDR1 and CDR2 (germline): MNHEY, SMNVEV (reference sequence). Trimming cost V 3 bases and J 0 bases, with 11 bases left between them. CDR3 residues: CASSFGARPTNEKLFF. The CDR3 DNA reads TGTGCCAGCAGTTTTGGGGCTCGCCCAACTAATGAAAAACTGTTTTTT.

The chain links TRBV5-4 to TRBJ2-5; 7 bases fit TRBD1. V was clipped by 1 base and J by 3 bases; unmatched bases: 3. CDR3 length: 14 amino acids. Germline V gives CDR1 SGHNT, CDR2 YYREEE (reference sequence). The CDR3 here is CASSLRQGKETQYF. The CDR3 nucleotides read TGTGCCAGCAGCTTGCGACAGGGAAAAGAGACCCAGTACTTC. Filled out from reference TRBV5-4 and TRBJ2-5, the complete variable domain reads ETGVTQSPTHLIKTRGQQVTLRCSSQSGHNTVSWYQQALGQGPQFIFQYYREEENGRGNFPPRFSGLQFPNYSSELNVNALELDDSALYLCASSLRQGKETQYFGPGTRLLVL.

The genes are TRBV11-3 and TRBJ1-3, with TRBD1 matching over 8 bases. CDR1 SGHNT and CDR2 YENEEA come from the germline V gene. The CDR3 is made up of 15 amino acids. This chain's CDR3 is CATWFSQGATSTIYF. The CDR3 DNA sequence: TGTGCAACCTGGTTCAGTCAGGGGGCAACAAGCACCATATATTTT.

The CDR3: CASSLGASYEQYF. The CDR3 bases are TGTGCCAGCAGCTTGGGGGCTTCCTACGAGCAGTACTTC. This rearrangement joins TRBV11-2 to TRBJ2-5, with D possibly TRBD1 on 6 matching bases. Gene TRBJ2-7 matches the end of the DNA better, so the J call may be wrong. The CDR3 has 13 amino acids. CDR1 is SGHAT, CDR2 FQNNGV, per germline.

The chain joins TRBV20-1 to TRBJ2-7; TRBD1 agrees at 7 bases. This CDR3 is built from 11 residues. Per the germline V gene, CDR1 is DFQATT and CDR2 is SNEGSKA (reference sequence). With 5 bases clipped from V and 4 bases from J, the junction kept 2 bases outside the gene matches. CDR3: CSALTGYEQYF. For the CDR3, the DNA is TGCAGTGCTTTGACAGGGTACGAGCAGTACTTC.

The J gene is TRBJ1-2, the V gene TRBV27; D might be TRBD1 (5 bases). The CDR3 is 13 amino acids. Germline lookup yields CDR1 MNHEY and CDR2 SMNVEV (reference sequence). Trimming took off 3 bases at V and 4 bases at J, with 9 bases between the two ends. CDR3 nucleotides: TGTGCCAGCAGTTTCTCAGGGTTCTATGGCTACACCTTC. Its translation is CASSFSGFYGYTF.

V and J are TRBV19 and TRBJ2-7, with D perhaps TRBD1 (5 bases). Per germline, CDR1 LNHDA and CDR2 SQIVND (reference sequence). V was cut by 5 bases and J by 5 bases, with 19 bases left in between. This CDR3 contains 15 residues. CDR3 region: CASSDSSASRDEQYF. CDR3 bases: TGTGCCAGTAGTGACTCCTCAGCCTCCAGGGACGAGCAGTACTTC.

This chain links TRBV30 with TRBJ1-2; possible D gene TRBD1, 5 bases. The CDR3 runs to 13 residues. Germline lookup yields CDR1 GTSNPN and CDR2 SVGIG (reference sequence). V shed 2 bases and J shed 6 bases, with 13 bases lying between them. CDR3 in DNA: TGTGCCTGGAGTCACGGGGGGGAAAATGGCTACACCTTC. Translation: CAWSHGGENGYTF.

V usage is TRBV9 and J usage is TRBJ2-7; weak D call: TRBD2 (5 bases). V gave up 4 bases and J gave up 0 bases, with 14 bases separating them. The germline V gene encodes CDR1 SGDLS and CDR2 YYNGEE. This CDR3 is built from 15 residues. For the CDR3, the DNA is TGTGCCAGCAGCCCTCGTTCGGGAATCTCCTACGAGCAGTACTTC. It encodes CASSPRSGISYEQYF.

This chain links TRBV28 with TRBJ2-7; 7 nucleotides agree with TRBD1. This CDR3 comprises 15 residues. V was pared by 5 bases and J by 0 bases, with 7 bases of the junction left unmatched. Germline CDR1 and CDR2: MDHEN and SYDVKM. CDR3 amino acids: CASSTQDRPSYEQYF. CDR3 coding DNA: TGTGCCAGCAGTACACAGGACAGGCCCTCCTACGAGCAGTACTTC.

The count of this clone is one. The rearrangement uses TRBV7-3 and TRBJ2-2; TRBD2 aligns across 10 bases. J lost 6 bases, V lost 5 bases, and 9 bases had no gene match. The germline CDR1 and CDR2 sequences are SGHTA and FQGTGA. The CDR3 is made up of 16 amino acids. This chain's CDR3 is CASSPLSGGPAGELFF. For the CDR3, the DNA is TGTGCCAGCAGCCCCCTTAGCGGGGGGCCGGCCGGGGAGCTGTTTTTT. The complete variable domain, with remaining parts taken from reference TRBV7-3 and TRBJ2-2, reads GAGVSQTPSNKVTEKGKYVELRCDPISGHTALYWYRQSLGQGPEFLIYFQGTGAADDSGLPNDRFFAVRPEGSVSTLKIQRTERGDSAVYLCASSPLSGGPAGELFFGEGSRLTVL.

DNA for the CDR3: TGCGCCAGCAGCCGGACAGGGGATAGGGAGACCCAGTACTTC. This codes for CASSRTGDRETQYF. The chain combines TRBV5-1 with TRBJ2-5; 9 nucleotides align to TRBD1. The CDR3 runs to 14 residues. With V trimmed by 4 bases and J by 5 bases, 6 bases remained unmatched. Germline-derived CDR1 and CDR2 are SGHRS and YFSETQ. The entire variable domain, with the rest obtained from reference TRBV5-1 and TRBJ2-5, is as follows: KAGVTQTPRYLIKTRGQQVTLSCSPISGHRSVSWYQQTPGQGLQFLFEYFSETQRNKGNFPGRFSGRQFSNSRSEMNVSTLELGDSALYLCASSRTGDRETQYFGPGTRLLVL.

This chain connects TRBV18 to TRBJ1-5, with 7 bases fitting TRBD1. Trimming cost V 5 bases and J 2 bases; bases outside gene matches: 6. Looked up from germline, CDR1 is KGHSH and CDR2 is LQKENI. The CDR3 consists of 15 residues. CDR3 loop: CASSETGEGNQPQHF. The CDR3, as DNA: TGTGCCAGCTCAGAAACAGGGGAGGGCAATCAGCCCCAGCATTTT. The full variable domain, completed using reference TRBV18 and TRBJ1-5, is NAGVMQNPRHLVRRRGQEARLRCSPMKGHSHVYWYRQLPEEGLKFMVYLQKENIIDESGMPKERFSAEFPKEGPSILRIQQVVRGDSAAYFCASSETGEGNQPQHFGDGTRLSIL.

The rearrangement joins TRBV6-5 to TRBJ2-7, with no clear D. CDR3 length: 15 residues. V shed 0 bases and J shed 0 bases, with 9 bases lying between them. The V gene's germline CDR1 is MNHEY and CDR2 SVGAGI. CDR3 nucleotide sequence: TGTGCCAGCAGTTACTCTCATTTTAGCTCCTACGAGCAGTACTTC. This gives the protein CASSYSHFSSYEQYF.